This T cell receptor beta chain emerged from a study of Tregs in tolerant kidney transplant recipients. The study's findings and limits: Biological reproducibility was not directly addressed, but technical replication error appeared minimal. Findings come from small patient numbers and require larger validation. The most relevant donor-specific Treg TCRbeta repertoire apparently came from expansion with activated donor B cells.

Turning to this clone: Its antigen remains unknown.

Sequencing was performed with immunoSEQ multiplex PCR; in TCRdb, only in-frame clones are kept and a portion is missing. In all, the sample yields fewer than 40,000 clones. This receptor was taken from a human donor who received a combined kidney and bone marrow transplant. The source material was CD8+ T cells from blood, sampled before the transplant.

The CDR3 loop is CASSPPDWSYGYTF. The sequenced part of the CDR3 DNA is TGTGCCAGCAGCCCCCCCGACTGGAGCTATGGC. The V call is TRBV7-9, the J call TRBJ1-2; D unclear. The observed sequence ends 3 residues before the CDR3 terminus, with the missing tail filled in from the germline J gene. Germline lookup yields CDR1 SEHNR and CDR2 FQNEAQ (reference sequence). Trimming stripped 5 bases from V and 4 bases from J, with 14 bases between. CDR3 size: 14 residues.